A single sample is the source of the 20 T cell receptor beta chains below, sequenced in a study of blood T cell repertoires in COVID-19. Data came from immunoSEQ multiplex PCR; TCRdb stores just in-frame clones and leaves some out. The table lists 200,000 to 300,000 clones, about nine tenths of them singletons. What was sequenced was peripheral blood. These receptors were taken from a man aged 30 to 39 with COVID-19, enrolled during active disease.

The gene calls are TRBV6-1 and TRBJ2-5; tentatively, D is TRBD1 (5 bases). CDR3 length: 17 amino acids. Trimming stripped 0 bases from V and 5 bases from J, with 19 bases between. Germline loops: CDR1 MNHNS, CDR2 SASEGT. DNA for the CDR3: TGTGCCAGCAGTGAAGCATATGGGCAGGGTGTGTGGGAGACCCAGTACTTC. This codes for CASSEAYGQGVWETQYF.

Only one count was recorded for this clone. This chain joins TRBV6-5 and TRBJ1-2; D might be TRBD1 (6 bases). The germline V gene has CDR1 MNHEY and CDR2 SVGAGI. V lost 5 bases and J lost 5, with 18 bases in between. The CDR3 spans 15 residues. The CDR3 bases are TGTGCCAGCAGTCGAGGGTTGAGACAGGCATATGGCTACACCTTC. It encodes CASSRGLRQAYGYTF.

This rearrangement joins TRBV7-2 to TRBJ2-3; 9 bases map to TRBD2. Germline V CDR1 and CDR2: SGHTA, FQGNSA. The CDR3 extends over 17 amino acids. The V segment lost 5 bases and the J segment 4 bases; nucleotides outside the gene matches: 13. The CDR3 is CASSPTGLRGGSDTQYF. The CDR3 DNA reads as TGTGCCAGCAGCCCAACGGGTTTGCGGGGGGGCTCAGATACGCAGTATTTT.

V gene TRBV6-5 combines with J gene TRBJ1-1; perhaps TRBD1 as D (5 bases). Germline V CDR1 and CDR2: MNHEY, SVGAGI. Between the trimmed V and J ends, which lost 6 bases and 5 bases, there was a span of 13 bases. This CDR3 spans 13 amino acids. The CDR3 region has the DNA TGTGCCAGCAGGGGGCTGGGTTGGACTGAAGCTTTCTTT. Its protein is CASRGLGWTEAFF.

This sequence joins TRBV6-1 and TRBJ2-2, with 7 bases matching TRBD1. The CDR3 has 15 residues. Germline CDR1 reads MNHNS; CDR2 reads SASEGT. J was trimmed by 0 bases and V by 5 bases; bases with no gene match: 3. The CDR3 protein is CASSPGTANTGELFF. The CDR3 nucleotides are TGTGCCAGCAGTCCTGGGACAGCGAACACCGGGGAGCTGTTTTTT.

This clone has a single count. V and J are TRBV27 and TRBJ2-7; 10 bases are shared with TRBD2. The germline V gene encodes CDR1 MNHEY and CDR2 SMNVEV (reference sequence). This CDR3 has 15 residues. V was clipped by 5 bases and J by 2 bases; unmatched bases: 6. Written as DNA, the CDR3 is TGTGCCAGCAGTCCCCTAGCGGGGGTAGCCTACGAGCAGTACTTC. This translates into CASSPLAGVAYEQYF.

V is TRBV6-5 and J is TRBJ2-2; no definite D call. There are 14 residues in the CDR3. Germline V gene sequence: CDR1 MNHEY, CDR2 SVGAGI. With 6 bases removed from V and 0 bases from J, the gap between germline ends came to 8 bases. CDR3 in amino acids: CASRVQSNTGELFF. The CDR3 DNA reads as TGTGCCAGCAGAGTACAGTCGAACACCGGGGAGCTGTTTTTT.

The rearrangement links TRBV2 to TRBJ2-1; TRBD1 might be the D (6 bases). Trimming shortened V by 10 bases and J by 6 bases, and 13 bases separated the two germline ends. There are 12 residues in the CDR3. The germline V gene has CDR1 SNHLY and CDR2 FYNNEI. CDR3 in amino acids: CAIRQDGNEQFF. The DNA of the CDR3 is TGTGCCATCCGACAGGATGGCAATGAGCAGTTCTTC. The full variable domain, in which reference TRBV2 and TRBJ2-1 provide the parts outside the CDR3, is EPEVTQTPSHQVTQMGQEVILRCVPISNHLYFYWYRQILGQKVEFLVSFYNNEISEKSEIFDDQFSVERPDGSNFTLKIRSTKLEDSAMYFCAIRQDGNEQFFGPGTRLTVL.

The V gene is TRBV18, the J gene TRBJ1-3, with 9 bases matching TRBD1. This CDR3 has 16 residues. The germline CDR1 and CDR2 sequences are KGHSH and LQKENI. The V gene end was trimmed by 3 bases and the J gene end by 4 bases; junction bases not matched to a gene: 7. The CDR3 nucleotides are TGTGCCAGCTCACCTGGACAGGGGTCATACGGAAACACCATATATTTT. Amino acids: CASSPGQGSYGNTIYF. The full variable domain, with the rest looked up from reference TRBV18 and TRBJ1-3, is NAGVMQNPRHLVRRRGQEARLRCSPMKGHSHVYWYRQLPEEGLKFMVYLQKENIIDESGMPKERFSAEFPKEGPSILRIQQVVRGDSAAYFCASSPGQGSYGNTIYFGEGSWLTVV.

This chain connects TRBV18 to TRBJ1-1, with 11 bases identical to TRBD1. This CDR3 is built from 16 residues. CDR1 KGHSH and CDR2 LQKENI come from the germline V gene. V dropped 6 bases and J dropped 3; count of bases not matched to a gene: 9. The CDR3 nucleotides are TGTGCCAGCTCCTACGGAGGACAGGGGGCGTACACTGAAGCTTTCTTT. Translated, it gives CASSYGGQGAYTEAFF.

This clone has only one observation. Other DNA sequences in this specimen translate into the identical CDR3. This rearrangement joins TRBV11-2 to TRBJ2-1, with 13 bases lining up with TRBD2. The CDR3 contains 16 residues. With 0 bases clipped from V and 4 bases from J, the junction kept 0 bases outside the gene matches. CDR1 and CDR2 (germline): SGHAT, FQNNGV. DNA for the CDR3: TGTGCCAGCAGCTTAGAGGGACTAGCGGGGTACAATGAGCAGTTCTTC. Translated, it gives CASSLEGLAGYNEQFF.

The V gene is TRBV19, the J gene TRBJ1-6; 7 bases fit TRBD1. The ends lost 7 bases at V and 9 bases at J; junction bases unmatched: 9. Germline V lookup: CDR1 LNHDA, CDR2 SQIVND (reference sequence). CDR3 size: 14 residues. The CDR3 sequence is CASTHRQGSSPLHF. CDR3 bases: TGTGCCAGTACCCATCGACAGGGAAGTTCACCCCTCCACTTT.

The chain has TRBV9 and TRBJ2-6, with 7 bases aligning to TRBD1. V dropped 4 bases and J dropped 1; count of bases not matched to a gene: 5. This CDR3 comprises 16 residues. Germline V gene lookup returns CDR1 SGDLS and CDR2 YYNGEE. The CDR3 nucleotides read TGTGCCAGCAGCATAACGACAGGGTCTGGGGCCAACGTCCTGACTTTC. This gives the protein CASSITTGSGANVLTF. Combining the CDR3 with reference TRBV9 and TRBJ2-6 gives the whole variable domain DSGVTQTPKHLITATGQRVTLRCSPRSGDLSVYWYQQSLDQGLQFLIQYYNGEERAKGNILERFSAQQFPDLHSELNLSSLELGDSALYFCASSITTGSGANVLTFGAGSRLTVL.

The genes are TRBV29-1 and TRBJ2-5; maybe TRBD1 (5 bases). V shed 1 base and J shed 0 bases, with 15 bases lying between them. CDR1 is SQVTM, CDR2 ANQGSEA, per germline. The CDR3 is made up of 16 amino acids. This chain's CDR3 is CSVEGTKDTDQETQYF. CDR3 DNA: TGCAGCGTTGAAGGGACAAAGGACACGGACCAAGAGACCCAGTACTTC. Full variable domain (rest looked up from reference TRBV29-1 and TRBJ2-5): SAVISQKPSRDICQRGTSLTIQCQVDSQVTMMFWYRQQPGQSLTLIATANQGSEATYESGFVIDKFPISRPNLTFSTLTVSNMSPEDSSIYLCSVEGTKDTDQETQYFGPGTRLLVL.

The rearrangement joins TRBV5-6 to TRBJ1-4; 10 bases are a match to TRBD1. Trimming took 6 bases from V and 9 from J; bases not matched to a gene: 8. The germline V gene encodes CDR1 SGHDT and CDR2 YYEEEE. The CDR3 length is 14 residues. CDR3 sequence: CASTPTGGEKKLFF. The CDR3, as DNA: TGTGCCAGCACCCCGACAGGGGGCGAGAAAAAACTGTTTTTT.

This chain connects TRBV12-5 to TRBJ2-4; the match to TRBD1 covers 9 bases. This CDR3 has 15 amino acids. The germline gives CDR1 LGHNT, CDR2 FRNRAP. The junction had 1 base not matched to a gene; V was cut back by 1 base and J by 3 bases. The CDR3 DNA follows: TGTGCTAGTGGTTTGGGACAGGGGGTCAAAAACATTCAGTACTTC. Translating it yields CASGLGQGVKNIQYF.

V and J are TRBV6-5 and TRBJ2-2, with a tentative D call TRBD1 (6 bases). CDR1 is MNHEY, CDR2 SVGAGI, per germline. This CDR3 has 15 amino acids. V lost 2 bases, J lost 3 bases, and 10 bases lay in between. The DNA for the CDR3 is TGTGCCAGCAGTTACGTGGGACACCACACCGGGGAGCTGTTTTTT. It yields the protein CASSYVGHHTGELFF.

This chain joins TRBV6-5 and TRBJ2-7, with a tentative D call TRBD1 (6 bases). Germline V gene sequence: CDR1 MNHEY, CDR2 SVGAGI. V shed 6 bases and J shed 2 bases, with 11 bases lying between them. The CDR3 consists of 13 residues. The CDR3 bases are TGTGCCAGCAGCCGGGACACCACCTACGAGCAGTACTTC. Translating gives CASSRDTTYEQYF.

The chain links TRBV5-6 to TRBJ1-6; TRBD1 matches 7 bases. Trimming took 1 base from V and 1 from J; bases not matched to a gene: 5. The germline gives CDR1 SGHDT, CDR2 YYEEEE. The CDR3 runs to 17 residues. The CDR3 loop is CASSLIAGGSYNSPLHF. CDR3 bases: TGTGCCAGCAGCTTGATCGCAGGGGGTTCCTATAATTCACCCCTCCACTTT.

The rearrangement joins TRBV10-3 to TRBJ2-5; 7 nucleotides agree with TRBD2. Germline trimming cut 0 bases from V and 7 bases from J; bases unmatched to any gene: 8. The CDR3 is 15 amino acids. Germline values: CDR1 ENHRY, CDR2 SYGVKD. CDR3 region: CAISESSSGEGTQYF. In nucleotides, the CDR3 is TGTGCCATCAGTGAGTCTTCTAGCGGTGAAGGGACCCAGTACTTC.